This T cell receptor (beta chain) originates from a study of blood T cell repertoires in COVID-19. Seattle patients were enrolled while actively infected and followed longitudinally. CDR3 length: 15 residues. Germline CDR1 and CDR2: MNHEY and SMNVEV (reference sequence). Trimming shortened V by 7 bases and J by 4 bases, and 19 bases separated the two germline ends. Source study methods: It was from reference gene primer amplification that nucleated cell counts were estimated. Profiling relied on immunoSEQ multiplex PCR, and the TCRdb table lists in-frame clones only, not all of them. V, J and clone size were drawn from that table, and D and trimming were deduced from the DNA. The sample yields roughly 350,000 clones, about nine tenths seen once.

The sample taken for sequencing was peripheral blood. The V call is TRBV27, the J call TRBJ1-1; the D is unclear. The sequence derives from a woman between 45 and 60 years old with COVID-19, enrolled during active disease. CDR3 in DNA: TGTGCCAGCAAACGGGAGAGGCGGGGTGGCACTGAAGCTTTCTTT. Its translation: CASKRERRGGTEAFF.